This TCR beta chain was identified during a study of metastatic and nonmetastatic thyroid tumors. Background on the study: Samples came from malignant and benign thyroid patients, and repertoires were compared across blood and tumor or nodule tissue.

No treatment of any kind had been given to any patient before thyroid surgery. Source study methods: Researchers built a distant-metastasis classifier for papillary thyroid cancer that drew on CDR3 differences across clinicopathological groups. TCRdb redid the clone calls on the PCR reads using MiXCR. What appears here as the V and J calls and clone size reflects TCRdb's work, not the paper's. The repertoire consists of around 20,000 clones, with around a sixth occurring once and the leading ten covering around 20%. In germline, CDR1 is MDHEN, CDR2 SYDVKM. This CDR3 contains 14 residues. Points from the study as a whole: Reports indicated that malignant thyroid tumors showed significantly higher TCR beta diversity than benign nodules did, in blood and tumor.

The table lists this clone with many counts. Its antigen is currently unknown. The junction differs from germline at one of its ends, possibly a read error. The same CDR3 arises from other DNA sequences in this sample as well. The chain joins TRBV28 to TRBJ1-6; tentatively, D is TRBD1 (5 bases). This TCR came from a male donor with papillary thyroid cancer or a benign thyroid nodule (not recorded which). Some clones in this sample may be carry-over from other donors' samples. The sample was blood. CDR3: CASSKGVRNSPLHF. CDR3 sequence (DNA): TGTGCCAGCAGTAAAGGGGTTCGAAATTCGCCCCTCCACTTT. The full variable domain, its missing parts supplied by reference TRBV28 and TRBJ1-6, is DVKVTQSSRYLVKRTGEKVFLECVQDMDHENMFWYRQDPGLGLRLIYFSYDVKMKEKGDIPEGYSVSREKKERFSLILESASTNQTSMYLCASSKGVRNSPLHFGNGTRLTVT.